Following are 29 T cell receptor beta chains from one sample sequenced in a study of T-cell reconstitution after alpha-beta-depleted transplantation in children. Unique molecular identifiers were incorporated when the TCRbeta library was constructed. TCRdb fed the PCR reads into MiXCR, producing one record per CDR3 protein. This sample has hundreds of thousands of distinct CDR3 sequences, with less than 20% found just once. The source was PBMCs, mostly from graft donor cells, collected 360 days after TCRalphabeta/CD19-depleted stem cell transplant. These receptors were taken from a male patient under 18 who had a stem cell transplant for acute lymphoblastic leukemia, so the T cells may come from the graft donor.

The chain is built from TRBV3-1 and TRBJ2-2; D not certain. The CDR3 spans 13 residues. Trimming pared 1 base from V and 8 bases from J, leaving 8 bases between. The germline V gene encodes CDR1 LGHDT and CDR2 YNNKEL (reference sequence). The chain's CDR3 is CASSQGSGGELFF. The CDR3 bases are TGTGCCAGCAGCCAAGGGTCTGGAGGGGAGCTGTTTTTT.

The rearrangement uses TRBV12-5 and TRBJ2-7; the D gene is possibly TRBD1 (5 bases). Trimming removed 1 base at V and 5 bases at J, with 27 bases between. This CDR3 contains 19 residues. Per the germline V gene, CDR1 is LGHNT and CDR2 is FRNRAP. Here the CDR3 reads CASGLEPFKWSIWGNEQYV. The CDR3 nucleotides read TGTGCTAGTGGTTTGGAGCCCTTTAAGTGGAGCATTTGGGGCAACGAGCAGTACGTC.

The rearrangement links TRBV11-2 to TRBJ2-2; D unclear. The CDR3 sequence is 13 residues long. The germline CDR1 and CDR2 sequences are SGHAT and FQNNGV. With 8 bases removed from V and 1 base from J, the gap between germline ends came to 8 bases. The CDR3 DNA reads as TGTGCCAGCGCACGACTGAACACCGGGGAGCTGTTTTTT. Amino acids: CASARLNTGELFF. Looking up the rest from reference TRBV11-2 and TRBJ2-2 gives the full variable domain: EAGVAQSPRYKIIEKRQSVAFWCNPISGHATLYWYQQILGQGPKLLIQFQNNGVVDDSQLPKDRFSAERLKGVDSTLKIQPAKLEDSAVYLCASARLNTGELFFGEGSRLTVL.

CDR3 in DNA: TGCGCCAGCAGCCAACCGGGACTAGCGGATCTCAGGAGGTCCTACGAGCAGTACTTC. Its protein is CASSQPGLADLRRSYEQYF. The chain recombines TRBV4-1 with TRBJ2-7, with TRBD2 matching over 11 bases. The CDR3 has 19 residues. After removal of 2 bases from V and 1 base from J, the junction contained 13 bases not matched to a gene. The germline gives CDR1 MGHRA, CDR2 YSYEKL.

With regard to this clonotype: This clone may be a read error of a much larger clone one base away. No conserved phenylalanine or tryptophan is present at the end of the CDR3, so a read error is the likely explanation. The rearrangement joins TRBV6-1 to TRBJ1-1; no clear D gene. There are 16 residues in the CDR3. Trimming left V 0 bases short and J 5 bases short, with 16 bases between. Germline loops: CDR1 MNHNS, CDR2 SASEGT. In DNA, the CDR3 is TGTGCCAGCAGTGAAGCCCCTTGGGGATTGAGGACTGAAGCTTTCCTT. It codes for CASSEAPWGLRTEAFL.

CDR3 protein: CASSTSKGTGEQFF. The CDR3 bases are TGTGCCAGCAGCACCAGCAAGGGGACGGGGGAGCAGTTCTTC. The chain employs TRBV9 and TRBJ2-1; the D call may be TRBD1 or TRBD2 (5 bases each). This CDR3 comprises 14 residues. The V gene lost 4 bases and the J gene lost 10 bases, with 18 bases spanning the gap. Germline assignment: CDR1 SGDLS and CDR2 YYNGEE.

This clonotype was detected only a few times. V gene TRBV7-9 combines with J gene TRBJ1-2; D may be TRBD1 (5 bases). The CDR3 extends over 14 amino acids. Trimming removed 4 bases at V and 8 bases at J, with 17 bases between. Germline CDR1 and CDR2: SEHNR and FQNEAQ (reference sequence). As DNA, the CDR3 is TGTGCCAGCAGCTGGGACTCAAACCAGAGGGGCTACACCTTC. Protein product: CASSWDSNQRGYTF.

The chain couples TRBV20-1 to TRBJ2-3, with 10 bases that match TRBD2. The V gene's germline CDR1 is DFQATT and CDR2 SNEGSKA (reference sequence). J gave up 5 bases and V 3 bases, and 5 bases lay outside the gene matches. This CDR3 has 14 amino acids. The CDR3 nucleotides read TGCAGTGCTAGTCGCCTAGCGGGAGAAGATACGCAGTATTTT. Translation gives CSASRLAGEDTQYF.

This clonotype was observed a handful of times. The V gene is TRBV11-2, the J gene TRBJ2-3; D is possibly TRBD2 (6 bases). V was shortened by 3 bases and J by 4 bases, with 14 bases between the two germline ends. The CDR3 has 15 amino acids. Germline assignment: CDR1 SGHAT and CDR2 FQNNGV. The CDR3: CASSFVPLAADTQYF. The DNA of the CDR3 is TGTGCCAGCAGCTTCGTCCCACTAGCCGCAGATACGCAGTATTTT.

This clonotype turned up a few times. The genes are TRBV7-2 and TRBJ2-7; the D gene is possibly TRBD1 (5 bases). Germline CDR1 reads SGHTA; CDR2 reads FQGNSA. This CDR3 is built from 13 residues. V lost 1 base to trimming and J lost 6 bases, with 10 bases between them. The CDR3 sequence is CASSLEAGREQYF. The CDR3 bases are TGTGCCAGCAGCTTAGAGGCAGGGCGCGAGCAGTACTTC.

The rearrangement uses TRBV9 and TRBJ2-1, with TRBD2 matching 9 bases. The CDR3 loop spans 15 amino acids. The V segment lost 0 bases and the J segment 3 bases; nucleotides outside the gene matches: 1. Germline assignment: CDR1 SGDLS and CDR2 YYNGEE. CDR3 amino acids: CASSVVSGGYNEQFF. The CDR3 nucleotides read TGTGCCAGCAGCGTAGTTAGCGGGGGCTACAATGAGCAGTTCTTC.

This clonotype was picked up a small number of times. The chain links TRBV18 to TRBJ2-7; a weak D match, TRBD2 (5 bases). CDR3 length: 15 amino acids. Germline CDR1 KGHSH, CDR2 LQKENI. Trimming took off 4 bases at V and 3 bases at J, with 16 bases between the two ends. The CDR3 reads CASSLAPGSGYEQYF. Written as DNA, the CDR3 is TGTGCCAGCTCACTCGCGCCGGGGTCAGGCTACGAGCAGTACTTC. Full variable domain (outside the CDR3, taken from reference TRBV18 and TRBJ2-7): NAGVMQNPRHLVRRRGQEARLRCSPMKGHSHVYWYRQLPEEGLKFMVYLQKENIIDESGMPKERFSAEFPKEGPSILRIQQVVRGDSAAYFCASSLAPGSGYEQYFGPGTRLTVT.

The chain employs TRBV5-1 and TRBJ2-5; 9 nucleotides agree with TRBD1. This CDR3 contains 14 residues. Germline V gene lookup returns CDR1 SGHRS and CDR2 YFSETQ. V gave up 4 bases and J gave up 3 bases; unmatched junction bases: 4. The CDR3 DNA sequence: TGCGCCAGCAGCCAGGACAGGGGAGAAGAGACCCAGTACTTC. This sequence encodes CASSQDRGEETQYF.

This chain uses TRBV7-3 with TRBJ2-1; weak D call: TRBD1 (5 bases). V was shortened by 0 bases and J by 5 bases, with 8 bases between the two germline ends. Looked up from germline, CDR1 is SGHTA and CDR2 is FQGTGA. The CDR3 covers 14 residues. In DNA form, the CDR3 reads TGTGCCAGCAGCTTAACAGACAGCCACAATGAGCAGTTCTTC. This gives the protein CASSLTDSHNEQFF. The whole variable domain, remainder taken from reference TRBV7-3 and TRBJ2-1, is GAGVSQTPSNKVTEKGKYVELRCDPISGHTALYWYRQSLGQGPEFLIYFQGTGAADDSGLPNDRFFAVRPEGSVSTLKIQRTERGDSAVYLCASSLTDSHNEQFFGPGTRLTVL.

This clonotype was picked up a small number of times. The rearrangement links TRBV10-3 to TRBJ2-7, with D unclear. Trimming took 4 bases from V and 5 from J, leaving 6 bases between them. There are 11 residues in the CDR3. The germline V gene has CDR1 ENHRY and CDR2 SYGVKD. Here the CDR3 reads CAISALDEQYF. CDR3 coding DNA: TGTGCCATCAGTGCTCTCGACGAGCAGTACTTC.

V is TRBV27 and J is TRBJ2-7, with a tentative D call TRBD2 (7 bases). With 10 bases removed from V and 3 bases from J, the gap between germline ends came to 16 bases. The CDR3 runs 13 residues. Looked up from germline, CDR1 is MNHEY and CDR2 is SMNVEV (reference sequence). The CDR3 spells CATRGAPNYEQYF. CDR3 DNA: TGTGCCACCCGGGGGGCGCCAAACTACGAGCAGTACTTC.

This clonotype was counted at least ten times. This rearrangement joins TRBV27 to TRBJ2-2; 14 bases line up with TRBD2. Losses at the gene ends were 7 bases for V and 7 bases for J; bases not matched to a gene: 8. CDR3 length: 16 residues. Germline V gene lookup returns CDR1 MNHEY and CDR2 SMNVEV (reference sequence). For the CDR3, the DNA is TGTGCCAGCACCACGGGACTAGCGGGAGTGGGCGGGGAGCTGTTTTTT. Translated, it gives CASTTGLAGVGGELFF.

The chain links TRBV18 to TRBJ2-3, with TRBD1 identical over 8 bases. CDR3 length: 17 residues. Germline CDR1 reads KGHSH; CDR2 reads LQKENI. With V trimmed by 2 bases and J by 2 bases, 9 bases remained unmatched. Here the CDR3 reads CASSPGSGTGDTDTQYF. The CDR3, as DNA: TGTGCCAGCTCACCAGGATCCGGGACAGGAGACACAGATACGCAGTATTTT.

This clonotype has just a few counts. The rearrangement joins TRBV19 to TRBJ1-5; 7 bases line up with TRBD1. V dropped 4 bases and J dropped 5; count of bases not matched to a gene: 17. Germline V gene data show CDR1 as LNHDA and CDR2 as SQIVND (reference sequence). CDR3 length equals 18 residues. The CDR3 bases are TGTGCCAGTAGTAATCTCCGAGGACAGGCGGGAGTTTATCAGCCCCAGCATTTT. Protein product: CASSNLRGQAGVYQPQHF.

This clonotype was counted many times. The CDR3 sequence: CASSPDSPSGANVLTF. The CDR3 bases are TGTGCCAGCAGCCCCGACAGTCCTTCTGGGGCCAACGTCCTGACTTTC. This chain links TRBV11-2 with TRBJ2-6; TRBD1 might be the D (5 bases). This CDR3 has 16 amino acids. Trimming pared 5 bases from V and 1 base from J, leaving 12 bases between. CDR1 and CDR2 from the germline V gene are SGHAT and FQNNGV.

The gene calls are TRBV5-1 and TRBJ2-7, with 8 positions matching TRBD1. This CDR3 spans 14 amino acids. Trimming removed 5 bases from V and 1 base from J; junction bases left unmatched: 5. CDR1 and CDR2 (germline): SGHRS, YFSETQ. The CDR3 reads CASRVGQGSYEQYF. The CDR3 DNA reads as TGCGCCAGCAGAGTAGGACAGGGTTCCTACGAGCAGTACTTC.

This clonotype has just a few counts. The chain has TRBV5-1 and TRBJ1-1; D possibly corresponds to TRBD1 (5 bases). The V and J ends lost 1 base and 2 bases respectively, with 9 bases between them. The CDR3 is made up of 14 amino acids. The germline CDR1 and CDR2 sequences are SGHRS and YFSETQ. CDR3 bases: TGCGCCAGCAGCTTGACAGGTTATAACACTGAAGCTTTCTTT. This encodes CASSLTGYNTEAFF.

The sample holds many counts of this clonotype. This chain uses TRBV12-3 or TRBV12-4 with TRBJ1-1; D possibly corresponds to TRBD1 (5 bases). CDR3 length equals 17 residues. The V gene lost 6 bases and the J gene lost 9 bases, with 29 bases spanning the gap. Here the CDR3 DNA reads TGTGCCAGCAGCTTCACCTCCCGCGGGGGACGTACACCGAAAGCTTTCTTT. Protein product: CASSFTSRGGRTPKAFF.

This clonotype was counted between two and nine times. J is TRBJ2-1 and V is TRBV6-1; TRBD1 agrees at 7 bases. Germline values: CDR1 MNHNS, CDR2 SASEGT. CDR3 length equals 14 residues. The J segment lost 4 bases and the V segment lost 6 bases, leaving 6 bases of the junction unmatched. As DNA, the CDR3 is TGTGCCAGCAGGGTTGACAGGGAGTACAATGAGCAGTTCTTC. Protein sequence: CASRVDREYNEQFF.

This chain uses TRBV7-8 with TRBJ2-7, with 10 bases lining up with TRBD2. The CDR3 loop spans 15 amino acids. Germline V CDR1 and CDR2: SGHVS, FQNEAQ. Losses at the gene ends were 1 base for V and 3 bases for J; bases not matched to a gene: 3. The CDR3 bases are TGTGCCAGCAGCTTAGGGACTAGCGGACACTACGAGCAGTACTTC. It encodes CASSLGTSGHYEQYF.

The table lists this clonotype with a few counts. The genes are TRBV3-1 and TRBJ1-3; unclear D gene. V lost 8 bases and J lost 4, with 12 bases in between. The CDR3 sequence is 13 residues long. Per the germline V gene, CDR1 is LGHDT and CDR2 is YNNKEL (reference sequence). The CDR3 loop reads CASHRSGGNTIYF. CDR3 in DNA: TGTGCCAGCCACCGCAGTGGGGGAAACACCATATATTTT.

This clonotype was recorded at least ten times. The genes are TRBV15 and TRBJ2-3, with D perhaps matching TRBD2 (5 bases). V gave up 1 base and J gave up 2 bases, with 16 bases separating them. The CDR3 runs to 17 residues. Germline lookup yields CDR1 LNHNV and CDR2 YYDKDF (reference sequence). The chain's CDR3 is CATSRGPGKRLTDTQYF. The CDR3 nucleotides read TGTGCCACCAGCAGAGGTCCCGGGAAGAGGCTCACAGATACGCAGTATTTT.

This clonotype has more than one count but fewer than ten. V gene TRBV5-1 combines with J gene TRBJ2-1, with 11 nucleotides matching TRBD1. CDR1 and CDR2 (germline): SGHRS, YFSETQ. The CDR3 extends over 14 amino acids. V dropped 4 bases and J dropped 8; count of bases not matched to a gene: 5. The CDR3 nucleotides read TGCGCCAGCAGCCGGGACAGGGGGTACGATGAGCAGTTCTTC. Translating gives CASSRDRGYDEQFF.

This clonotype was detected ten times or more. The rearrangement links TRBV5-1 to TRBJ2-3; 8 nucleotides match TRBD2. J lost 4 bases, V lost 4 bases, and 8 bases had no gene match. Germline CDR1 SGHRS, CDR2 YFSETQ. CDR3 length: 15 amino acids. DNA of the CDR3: TGCGCCAGCAGCATGGGACTAGAGGCGCCAGATACGCAGTATTTT. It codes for CASSMGLEAPDTQYF.